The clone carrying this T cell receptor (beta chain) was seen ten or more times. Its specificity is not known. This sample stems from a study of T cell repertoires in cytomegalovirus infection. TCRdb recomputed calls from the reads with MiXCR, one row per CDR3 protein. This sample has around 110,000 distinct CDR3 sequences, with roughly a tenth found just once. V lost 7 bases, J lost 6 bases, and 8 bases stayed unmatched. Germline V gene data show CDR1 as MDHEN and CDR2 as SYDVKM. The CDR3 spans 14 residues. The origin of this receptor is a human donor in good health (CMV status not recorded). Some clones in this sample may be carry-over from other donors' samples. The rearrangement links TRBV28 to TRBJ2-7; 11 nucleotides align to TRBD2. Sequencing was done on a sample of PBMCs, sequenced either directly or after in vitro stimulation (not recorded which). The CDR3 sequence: CASTTGTSGGEQYF. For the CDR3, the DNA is TGTGCCAGCACTACCGGGACTAGCGGAGGCGAGCAGTACTTC.